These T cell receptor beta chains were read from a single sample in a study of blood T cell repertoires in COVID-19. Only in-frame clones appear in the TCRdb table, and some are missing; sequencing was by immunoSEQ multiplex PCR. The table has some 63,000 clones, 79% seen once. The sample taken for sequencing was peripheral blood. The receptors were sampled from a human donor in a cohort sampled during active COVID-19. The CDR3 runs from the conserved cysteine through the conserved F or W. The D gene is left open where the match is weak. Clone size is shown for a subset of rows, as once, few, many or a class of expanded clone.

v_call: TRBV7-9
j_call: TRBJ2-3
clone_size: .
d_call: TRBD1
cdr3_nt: TGTGCCAGCAGCTCGGGACAGGCCACAGATACGCAGTATTTT
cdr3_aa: CASSSGQATDTQYF

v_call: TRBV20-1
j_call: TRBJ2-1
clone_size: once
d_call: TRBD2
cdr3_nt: TGCAGTGCAGATACTAGCGGGAATCAGTTCTTC
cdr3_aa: CSADTSGNQFF

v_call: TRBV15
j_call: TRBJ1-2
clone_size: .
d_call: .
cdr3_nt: TGTGCCACCAGCAGAGATAGGACACAAACATATGGCTACACCTTC
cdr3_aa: CATSRDRTQTYGYTF

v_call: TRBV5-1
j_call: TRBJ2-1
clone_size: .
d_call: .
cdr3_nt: TGCGCCAGCAGCTTGGGTAGGGGGAGCTCCTACAATGAGCAGTTCTTC
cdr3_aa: CASSLGRGSSYNEQFF

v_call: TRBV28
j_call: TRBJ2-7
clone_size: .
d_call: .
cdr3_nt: TGTGCCAGCAGTTTTTTTGCGGGACAGCTCTACGAGCAGTACTTC
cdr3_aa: CASSFFAGQLYEQYF

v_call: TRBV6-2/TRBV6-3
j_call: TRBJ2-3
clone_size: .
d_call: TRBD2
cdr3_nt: TGTGCCAGCAGTTACCTAGCGGGAGGGCCAAGGAGCACAGATACGCAGTATTTT
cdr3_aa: CASSYLAGGPRSTDTQYF

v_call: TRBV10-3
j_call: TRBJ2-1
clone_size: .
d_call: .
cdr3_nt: TGTGCCATCAGTGACGGGAGCTCCTACAATGAGCAGTTCTTC
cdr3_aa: CAISDGSSYNEQFF

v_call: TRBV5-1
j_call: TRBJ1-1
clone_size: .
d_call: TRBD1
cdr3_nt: TGCGCCAGCAGCTCGACAGGGGCGAACACTGAAGCTTTCTTT
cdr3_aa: CASSSTGANTEAFF

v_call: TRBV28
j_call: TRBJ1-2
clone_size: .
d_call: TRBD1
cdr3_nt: TGTGCCAGCGGAGGGGGCCCCTACACCTTC
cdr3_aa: CASGGGPYTF

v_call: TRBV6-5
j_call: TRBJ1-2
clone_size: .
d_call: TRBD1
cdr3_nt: TGTGCCAGCACCCAGCACGGGACAGAACCCTATGGCTACACCTTC
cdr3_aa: CASTQHGTEPYGYTF

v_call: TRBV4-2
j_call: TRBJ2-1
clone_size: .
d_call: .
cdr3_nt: TGTGCCAGCAGCCAAGCCGGCGGCTACAATGAGCAGTTCTTC
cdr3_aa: CASSQAGGYNEQFF

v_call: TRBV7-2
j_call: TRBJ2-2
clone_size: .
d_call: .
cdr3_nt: TGTGCCAGCAGCTTAGGGGGCAGCACCGGGGAGCTGTTTTTT
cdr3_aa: CASSLGGSTGELFF

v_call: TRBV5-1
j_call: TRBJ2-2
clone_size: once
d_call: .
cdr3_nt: TGCGCCAGCAGCTTGAGCGGTAACACCGGGGAGCTGTTTTTT
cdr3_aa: CASSLSGNTGELFF

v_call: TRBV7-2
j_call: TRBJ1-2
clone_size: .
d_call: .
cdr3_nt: TGTGCCAGCAGCTTAAACCCTTCCGCGCCAGGGAGGTATGGCTACACCTTC
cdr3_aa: CASSLNPSAPGRYGYTF

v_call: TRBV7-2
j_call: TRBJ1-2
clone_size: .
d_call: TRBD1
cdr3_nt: TGTGCCAGCAGCTTGAGAGACAGGGATCATAATGGCTACACCTTC
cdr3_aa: CASSLRDRDHNGYTF

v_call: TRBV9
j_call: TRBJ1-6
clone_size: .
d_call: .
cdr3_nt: TGTGCCAGCAGCGTAGGAAACTTTTCACCCCTCCACTTT
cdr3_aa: CASSVGNFSPLHF

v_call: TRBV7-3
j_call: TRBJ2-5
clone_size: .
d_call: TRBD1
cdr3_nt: TGTGCCAGCAGCCCAGGGACAGGGAAAGAGACCCAGTACTTC
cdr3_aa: CASSPGTGKETQYF

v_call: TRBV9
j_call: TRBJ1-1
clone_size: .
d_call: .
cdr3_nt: TGTGCCAGCAGCGTAGTTCACACAGAAAACGCTGAAGCTTTCTTT
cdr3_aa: CASSVVHTENAEAFF

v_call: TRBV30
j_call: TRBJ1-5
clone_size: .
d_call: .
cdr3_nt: TGTGCCTGGAGTGTCCGTGAGGGCTATAGCAATCAGCCCCAGCATTTT
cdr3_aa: CAWSVREGYSNQPQHF

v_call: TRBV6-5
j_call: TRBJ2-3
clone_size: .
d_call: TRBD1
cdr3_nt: TGTGCCAGCAGTTACGGGACAGGAAGCACAGATACGCAGTATTTT
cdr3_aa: CASSYGTGSTDTQYF

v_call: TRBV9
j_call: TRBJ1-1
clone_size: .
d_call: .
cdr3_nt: TGTGCCAGCAGCGTAGGACAGTTCACTGAAGCTTTCTTT
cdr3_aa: CASSVGQFTEAFF

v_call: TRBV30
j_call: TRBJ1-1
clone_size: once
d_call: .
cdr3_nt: TGTGCCTGGAGCTTGCGCGGGGATGTTGAAGCTTTCTTT
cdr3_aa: CAWSLRGDVEAFF

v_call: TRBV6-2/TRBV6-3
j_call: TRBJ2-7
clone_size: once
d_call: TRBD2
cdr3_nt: TGTGCCAGCAGTTACGGGCCTAGCGGATCCTACGAGCAGTACTTC
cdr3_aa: CASSYGPSGSYEQYF

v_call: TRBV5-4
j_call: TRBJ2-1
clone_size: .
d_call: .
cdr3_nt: TGTGCCAGCAGCCCACCCGGACTGGGCGCCTACAATGAGCAGTTCTTC
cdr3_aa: CASSPPGLGAYNEQFF

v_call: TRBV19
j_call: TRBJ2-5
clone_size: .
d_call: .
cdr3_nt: TGTGCCAGTAGTATCCCGGGTCAGGAGACCCAGTACTTC
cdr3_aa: CASSIPGQETQYF

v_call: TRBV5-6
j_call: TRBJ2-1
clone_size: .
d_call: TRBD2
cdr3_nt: TGTGCCAGCAGCTTAAATAGCGGGGGTGAGCAGTTCTTC
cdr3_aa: CASSLNSGGEQFF

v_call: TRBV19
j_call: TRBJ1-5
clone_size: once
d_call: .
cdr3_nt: TGTGCCAGTAGCCGTGGGGGGGTAGTTGGCAATCAGCCCCAGCATTTT
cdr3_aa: CASSRGGVVGNQPQHF

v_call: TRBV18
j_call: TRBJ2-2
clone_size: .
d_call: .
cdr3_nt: TGTGCCAGCTCACCAGCATCGGGGGGCAGTGACACCGGGGAGCTGTTTTTT
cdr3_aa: CASSPASGGSDTGELFF

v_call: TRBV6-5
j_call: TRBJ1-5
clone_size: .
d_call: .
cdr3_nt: TGTGCCAGCTGGGCAGGGGACCAGCCCCAGCATTTT
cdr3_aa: CASWAGDQPQHF

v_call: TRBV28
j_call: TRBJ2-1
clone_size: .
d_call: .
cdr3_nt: TGTGCCAGCATGGGCCCTTCTGAGGGTAATGAGCAGTTCTTC
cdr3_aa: CASMGPSEGNEQFF

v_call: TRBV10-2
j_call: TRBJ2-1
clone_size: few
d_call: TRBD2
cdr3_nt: TGCGCCAGCAGTGAACTAGCGGGAGTTGAGCAGTTCTTC
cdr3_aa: CASSELAGVEQFF

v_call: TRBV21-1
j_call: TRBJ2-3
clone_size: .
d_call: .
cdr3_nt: TGTGCCAGCAGCAAAATGGGGACTAGCGGGTTTGTAGATACGCAGTATTTT
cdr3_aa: CASSKMGTSGFVDTQYF

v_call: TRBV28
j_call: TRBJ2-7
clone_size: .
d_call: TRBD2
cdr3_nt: TGTGCCAGCAGCAAAATCGCCCCGACTAGCGGGAGTTACGAGCAGTACTTC
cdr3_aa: CASSKIAPTSGSYEQYF

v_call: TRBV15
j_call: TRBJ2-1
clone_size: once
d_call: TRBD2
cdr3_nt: TGTGCCACCAGCAGAGATCTAGGGAGCGGGAGCTACAATGAGCAGTTCTTC
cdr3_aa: CATSRDLGSGSYNEQFF

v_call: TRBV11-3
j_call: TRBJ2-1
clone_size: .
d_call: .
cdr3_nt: TGTGCCAGCAGCTTAACACGGGGGGAGCAGTTCTTC
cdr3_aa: CASSLTRGEQFF

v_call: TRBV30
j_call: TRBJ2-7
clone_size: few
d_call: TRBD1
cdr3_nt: TGTGCCTGGAGTGGACAGGGGAACCACGAGCAGTACTTC
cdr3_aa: CAWSGQGNHEQYF

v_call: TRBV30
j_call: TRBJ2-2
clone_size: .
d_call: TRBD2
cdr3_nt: TGTGCCTGGAGTGGCCAAGCGGGAGGAGCCGGGGAGCTGTTTTTT
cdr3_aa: CAWSGQAGGAGELFF

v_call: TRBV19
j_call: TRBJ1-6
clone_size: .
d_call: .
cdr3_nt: TGTGCCAGTAGTTCTTTCAGGAACTCCTATAATTCACCCCTCCACTTT
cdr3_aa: CASSSFRNSYNSPLHF

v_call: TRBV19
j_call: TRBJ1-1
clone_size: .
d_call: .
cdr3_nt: TGTGCCAGTAGTATAAGGGGGTGGAACACTGAAGCTTTCTTT
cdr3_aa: CASSIRGWNTEAFF

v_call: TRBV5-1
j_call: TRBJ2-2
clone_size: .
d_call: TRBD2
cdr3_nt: TGCGCCAGCAGCCGAATAAGCGGGAGCGCGAACACCGGGGAGCTGTTTTTT
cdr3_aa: CASSRISGSANTGELFF

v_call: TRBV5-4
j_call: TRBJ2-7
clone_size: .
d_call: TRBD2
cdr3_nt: TGTGCCAGCAGTTTCACGGGACTAGTATACGAGCAGTACTTC
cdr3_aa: CASSFTGLVYEQYF

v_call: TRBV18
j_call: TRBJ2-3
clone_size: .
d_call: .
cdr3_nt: TGTGCCAGCTCACCACCCAACACAGATACGCAGTATTTT
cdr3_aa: CASSPPNTDTQYF

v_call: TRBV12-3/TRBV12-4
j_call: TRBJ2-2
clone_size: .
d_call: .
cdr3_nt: TGTGCCAGCAGTGGGAGTAACGCCGGGGAGCTGTTTTTT
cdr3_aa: CASSGSNAGELFF